The T cell receptor (beta chain) under discussion was sequenced for a study of cytomegalovirus exposure and HLA in healthy donors. For the study at large: An early release of data contained approximately 80 million unique TCRs, which came from HLA-typed donors. Study-level points and caveats: In a later analysis, HLA-associated beta chains showed higher expansion and lower generation probabilities than comparable chains.

In the case of this clone: The antigen is unknown.

Healthy bone marrow donors made up the cohort. Germline V gene data show CDR1 as GTSNPN and CDR2 as SVGIG (reference sequence). Trimming shortened V by 5 bases and J by 8 bases, and 6 bases separated the two germline ends. The CDR3 loop spans 10 amino acids. It was with 60 Vbeta and 13 Jbeta primers that the PCR ran. TCRdb keeps only in-frame clones here, not all; method: immunoSEQ multiplex PCR. The data contain 120,000 or so clones, 60% to 85% of them singletons. The chain employs TRBV30 and TRBJ1-4; D remains unclear. The sequenced material came from PBMCs. This sequence originates from a young man in good health and CMV-seronegative. The DNA for the CDR3 is TGTGCCTGGCGGTTGGAAAAACTGTTTTTT. Amino acids: CAWRLEKLFF.